This TCR beta chain was captured in a study of CD8 T cells in ankylosing spondylitis. Study-wide findings and caveats: Significant enrichment of disease-linked clones was reportedly seen in matched ankylosing spondylitis synovial fluid.

With 4 bases removed from V and 6 bases from J, the gap between germline ends came to 16 bases. There are 16 residues in the CDR3. Germline CDR1 reads LNHNV; CDR2 reads YYDKDF (reference sequence). Of note for this clonotype: Its specificity is not known.

MiXCR, applied by TCRdb to the 5' RACE reads, yields one record per CDR3 protein. The table shows 300,000 to 350,000 distinct CDR3 sequences, with under 25% occurring only once. This receptor was obtained from a female donor with ankylosing spondylitis or in good health (not recorded which). The chain joins TRBV15 to TRBJ1-6; unclear D gene. The source material was blood, either unsorted or a sorted T cell fraction (not recorded which). DNA of the CDR3: TGTGCCACCAGCACGGGTCAGGCCCGTGGTAATTCACCCCTCCACTTT. This gives the protein CATSTGQARGNSPLHF.